Listed here are 3 T cell receptor beta chains from one sample, sequenced in a study of siplizumab effects on memory and regulatory T cells. Here immunoSEQ multiplex PCR was the method, and the copy in TCRdb shows in-frame clones only, minus some. The data hold around 100,000 clones, with 94% observed a single time. Sequenced: Tregs sorted from blood. All receptors come from a human donor in good health.

The rearrangement uses TRBV28 and TRBJ1-1, with a possible D match to TRBD1 (6 bases). Germline CDR1 and CDR2: MDHEN and SYDVKM. CDR3 length equals 17 residues. With 3 bases removed from V and 4 bases from J, the gap between germline ends came to 21 bases. CDR3 residues: CASSFWSFSGATTEAFF. CDR3 DNA: TGTGCCAGCAGTTTCTGGTCTTTTTCGGGGGCGACCACTGAAGCTTTCTTT.

This CDR3 is CSVESFGGTEAFF. The DNA for the CDR3 is TGCAGCGTTGAGTCATTCGGGGGCACTGAAGCTTTCTTT. The gene calls are TRBV29-1 and TRBJ1-1; D might be TRBD1 (5 bases). Germline V lookup: CDR1 SQVTM, CDR2 ANQGSEA. With 3 bases removed from V and 4 bases from J, the gap between germline ends came to 12 bases. The CDR3 sequence is 13 residues long.

V is TRBV4-1 and J is TRBJ2-7, with D maybe TRBD2 (5 bases). The germline V gene has CDR1 MGHRA and CDR2 YSYEKL. Trimming took off 1 base at V and 6 bases at J, with 16 bases between the two ends. The length of the CDR3 is 15 residues. The CDR3 nucleotides are TGCGCCAGCAGCCAAGTTCGGCTAGCAAAAATCGAGCAGTACTTC. The encoded protein is CASSQVRLAKIEQYF.